One sample yielded the 28 T cell receptor beta chains listed below, sequenced in a study of blood T cell repertoires in COVID-19. Generated by immunoSEQ multiplex PCR, the TCRdb table keeps only in-frame clones and is missing some. Found here are roughly 150,000 clones, approximately 83% of them singletons; the top ten hold roughly 5%. Sequences were obtained from PBMCs or T cells enriched from blood (not recorded which). All receptors come from a man aged 70 or older who had been exposed to COVID-19.

In this sample, this clone turned up a few times. CDR3 region: CASGFEREQYF. The CDR3 DNA follows: TGTGCCAGCGGCTTCGAGAGGGAGCAGTACTTC. The V call is TRBV6-6, the J call TRBJ2-7; D gene uncertain. Germline CDR1 is MNHNY and CDR2 is SVGAGI (reference sequence). This CDR3 region has 11 residues. V lost 8 bases, J lost 7 bases, and 12 bases lay in between.

The rearrangement uses TRBV27 and TRBJ1-4; no definite D call. The CDR3 consists of 16 residues. Germline-derived CDR1 and CDR2 are MNHEY and SMNVEV (reference sequence). Trimming stripped 3 bases from V and 7 bases from J, with 18 bases between. The CDR3 nucleotides are TGTGCCAGCAGTTTGATTATGGTAGCGGGAGGTGAAAAACTGTTTTTT. It yields the protein CASSLIMVAGGEKLFF. Combining the CDR3 with reference TRBV27 and TRBJ1-4 gives the whole variable domain EAQVTQNPRYLITVTGKKLTVTCSQNMNHEYMSWYRQDPGLGLRQIYYSMNVEVTDKGDVPEGYKVSRKEKRNFPLILESPSPNQTSLYFCASSLIMVAGGEKLFFGSGTQLSVL.

V is TRBV7-9 and J is TRBJ1-1; D uncertain. Trimming removed 5 bases from V and 6 bases from J, with 13 bases in between. The CDR3 covers 13 residues. Germline V lookup: CDR1 SEHNR, CDR2 FQNEAQ (reference sequence). The CDR3 DNA reads as TGTGCCAGCAGCATTCAGGTTTCCGCTGAAGCTTTCTTT. It translates to CASSIQVSAEAFF.

With respect to this clone: Distinct nucleotide sequences in the sample also encode this CDR3. The chain has TRBV7-2 and TRBJ1-3; D perhaps matches TRBD1 (6 bases). This CDR3 has 16 residues. Per germline, CDR1 SGHTA and CDR2 FQGNSA. Trimming took 0 bases from V and 0 from J, leaving 9 bases between them. CDR3 protein: CASSLAGRGSGNTIYF. CDR3 nucleotides: TGTGCCAGCAGCTTAGCGGGCAGGGGCTCTGGAAACACCATATATTTT.

This clone was observed a few times. This chain joins TRBV11-3 and TRBJ2-7; 7 bases line up with TRBD1. Looked up from germline, CDR1 is SGHNT and CDR2 is YENEEA. The CDR3 is 15 residues long. V lost 5 bases, J lost 2 bases, and 9 bases stayed unmatched. The CDR3 loop reads CASSPDRDRPYEQYF. The CDR3 nucleotides read TGTGCCAGCAGCCCTGACCGGGACAGACCCTACGAGCAGTACTTC.

On this clone itself: One end of the junction fails to match germline, which may point to a read error. The chain employs TRBV30 and TRBJ1-6; 9 positions match TRBD1. The CDR3 sequence is 14 residues long. From germline, CDR1 is GTSNPN and CDR2 SVGIG (reference sequence). CDR3 bases: TGTGCCTGGAGTGACAGGGGGCTAATGGCCTCTGAGAACTTT. As protein: CAWSDRGLMASENF.

The chain combines TRBV5-1 with TRBJ2-3; 10 bases are shared with TRBD2. V lost 0 bases and J lost 8; bases outside the gene matches: 12. The CDR3 covers 17 residues. CDR1 SGHRS and CDR2 YFSETQ come from the germline V gene. CDR3 sequence reads: CASSLAGGGSGGSTQYF. The DNA for the CDR3 is TGCGCCAGCAGCTTGGCCGGTGGTGGTAGCGGGGGGAGTACGCAGTATTTT.

The V gene is TRBV7-2, the J gene TRBJ2-1; 12 nucleotides agree with TRBD2. V was clipped by 7 bases and J by 11 bases; unmatched bases: 6. Germline assignment: CDR1 SGHTA and CDR2 FQGNSA. This CDR3 is 13 amino acids long. The CDR3 is CASTPGTSGQQFF. DNA for the CDR3: TGTGCCAGCACCCCAGGGACTAGCGGGCAGCAGTTCTTC.

Written as DNA, the CDR3 is TGTGCCAGCACTATAGCGGGAGCCCAAGAGACCCAGTACTTC. Amino acids: CASTIAGAQETQYF. The genes are TRBV7-2 and TRBJ2-5; TRBD2 matches at 9 bases. The CDR3 consists of 14 residues. J was trimmed by 1 base and V by 7 bases; bases with no gene match: 4. Germline V CDR1 and CDR2: SGHTA, FQGNSA.

There are a few counts of this clone. This chain's CDR3 is CASSQGSSSYNEQFF. For the CDR3, the DNA is TGTGCCAGCAGTCAGGGGTCTAGCTCCTACAATGAGCAGTTCTTC. V usage is TRBV6-2 or TRBV6-3 and J usage is TRBJ2-1; D is possibly TRBD1 (6 bases). V was pared by 5 bases and J by 0 bases, with 11 bases between. CDR1 is MNHEY and CDR2 is SVGEGT in the germline V gene. The CDR3 contains 15 residues.

This sequence joins TRBV19 and TRBJ2-1; a weak D match, TRBD1 (6 bases). In germline, CDR1 is LNHDA, CDR2 SQIVND (reference sequence). The CDR3 has 11 residues. Deletions cut 5 bases from V and 14 bases from J, with 13 bases between. The DNA of the CDR3 is TGTGCCAGTAGTGGGACAACATGGAAGTTCTTC. As protein: CASSGTTWKFF.

The chain links TRBV28 to TRBJ2-1; D gene ambiguous. There are 15 residues in the CDR3. Germline CDR1 MDHEN, CDR2 SYDVKM. The V and J ends lost 7 bases and 0 bases respectively, with 13 bases between them. The CDR3, as DNA: TGTGCCAGCATCCTTGACTCGAGCTCCTACAATGAGCAGTTCTTC. Residues: CASILDSSSYNEQFF.

V usage is TRBV5-1 and J usage is TRBJ1-2; TRBD1 might be the D (6 bases). Trimming took 4 bases from V and 2 from J, leaving 15 bases between them. In germline, CDR1 is SGHRS, CDR2 YFSETQ. The CDR3 consists of 15 residues. In DNA, the CDR3 is TGCGCCAGCAGCCCGGACGGACAGCCAAACTATGGCTACACCTTC. It codes for CASSPDGQPNYGYTF. Looking up the rest from reference TRBV5-1 and TRBJ1-2 gives the full variable domain: KAGVTQTPRYLIKTRGQQVTLSCSPISGHRSVSWYQQTPGQGLQFLFEYFSETQRNKGNFPGRFSGRQFSNSRSEMNVSTLELGDSALYLCASSPDGQPNYGYTFGSGTRLTVV.

The chain has TRBV27 and TRBJ2-3; 8 bases are a match to TRBD2. CDR3 length equals 18 residues. In germline, CDR1 is MNHEY, CDR2 SMNVEV (reference sequence). V dropped 3 bases and J dropped 5; count of bases not matched to a gene: 16. The CDR3 nucleotides read TGTGCCAGCAGTTTTCGTCTCAACGGGAGGGCCATGGGAGATACGCAGTATTTT. Protein sequence: CASSFRLNGRAMGDTQYF.

The chain uses TRBV7-9 and TRBJ2-3, with D possibly matching TRBD2 (5 bases). From germline, CDR1 is SEHNR and CDR2 FQNEAQ (reference sequence). Trimming stripped 3 bases from V and 13 bases from J, with 23 bases between. The CDR3 loop spans 15 amino acids. CDR3 nucleotides: TGTGCCAGCAGCTTTAGGCTAGGGTTGGGCGGAGGCAAGTATTTT. Translating gives CASSFRLGLGGGKYF.

V is TRBV2 and J is TRBJ1-2; 8 positions match TRBD1. The length of the CDR3 is 13 residues. CDR1 is SNHLY and CDR2 is FYNNEI in the germline V gene. J lost 2 bases, V lost 4 bases, and 0 bases had no gene match. For the CDR3, the DNA is TGTGCCAGCAGTGGACAGGGGAACTATGGCTACACCTTC. The encoded protein is CASSGQGNYGYTF. The whole variable domain, remainder taken from reference TRBV2 and TRBJ1-2, is EPEVTQTPSHQVTQMGQEVILRCVPISNHLYFYWYRQILGQKVEFLVSFYNNEISEKSEIFDDQFSVERPDGSNFTLKIRSTKLEDSAMYFCASSGQGNYGYTFGSGTRLTVV.

This chain joins TRBV10-1 and TRBJ1-1; 7 positions match TRBD1. The CDR3 is made up of 12 amino acids. V dropped 7 bases and J dropped 5; count of bases not matched to a gene: 4. Germline V CDR1 and CDR2: WNHNN, SYGVQD (reference sequence). The CDR3 nucleotides read TGCGCCAGCAATGACAGGGATACTGAAGCTTTCTTT. Its translation: CASNDRDTEAFF.

The rearrangement joins TRBV20-1 to TRBJ2-7; 7 bases align to TRBD1. V shed 7 bases and J 5 bases; nucleotides not matched to a gene: 5. Germline CDR1 is DFQATT and CDR2 is SNEGSKA (reference sequence). This CDR3 is 11 amino acids long. The CDR3 sequence is CSGLTGDEQYF. CDR3 nucleotide sequence: TGCAGTGGCCTAACAGGGGACGAGCAGTACTTC.

The rearrangement joins TRBV5-4 to TRBJ2-1; 8 nucleotides agree with TRBD2. The ends lost 4 bases at V and 0 bases at J; junction bases unmatched: 9. The CDR3 runs to 17 residues. Per germline, CDR1 SGHNT and CDR2 YYREEE (reference sequence). CDR3 bases: TGTGCCAGCAGCCCGGGGGGCGGGGGGAGCTCCTACAATGAGCAGTTCTTC. Translating gives CASSPGGGGSSYNEQFF.

In this sample, this clone turned up a few times. The chain combines TRBV4-2 with TRBJ1-3; TRBD1 agrees at 7 bases. The V gene's germline CDR1 is LGHNA and CDR2 YNFKEQ. This CDR3 contains 18 residues. V shed 0 bases, J shed 2 bases, and the junction held 10 bases outside the gene matches. CDR3 sequence: CASSQDKAGGAAGNTIYF. The CDR3, as DNA: TGTGCCAGCAGCCAAGATAAGGCAGGGGGTGCGGCTGGAAACACCATATATTTT.

The sample holds one count of this clone. V and J are TRBV5-6 and TRBJ2-3, with D possibly being TRBD2 (5 bases). With 1 base removed from V and 6 bases from J, the gap between germline ends came to 18 bases. Germline V CDR1 and CDR2: SGHDT, YYEEEE. The CDR3 has 16 residues. The CDR3 sequence is CASSLRISAGGDTQYF. The CDR3 bases are TGTGCCAGCAGCTTGAGGATTTCGGCAGGCGGGGATACGCAGTATTTT.

This clone has more than one count but fewer than ten. The chain joins TRBV7-9 to TRBJ1-2; 8 bases line up with TRBD1. This CDR3 has 14 amino acids. Germline loops: CDR1 SEHNR, CDR2 FQNEAQ (reference sequence). V shed 1 base and J 4 bases; nucleotides not matched to a gene: 2. CDR3 amino acids: CASSLVGTGYGYTF. DNA for the CDR3: TGTGCCAGCAGCTTAGTGGGGACAGGCTATGGCTACACCTTC.

This sequence joins TRBV19 and TRBJ2-5; 9 bases are shared with TRBD1. The CDR3 has 16 residues. CDR1 and CDR2 from the germline V gene are LNHDA and SQIVND (reference sequence). V lost 6 bases, J lost 2 bases, and 10 bases stayed unmatched. The CDR3 DNA follows: TGTGCCAGTAGCCTCCCCGGACAGGGGAGTCAAGAGACCCAGTACTTC. Translated: CASSLPGQGSQETQYF.

V gene TRBV5-6 combines with J gene TRBJ1-2, with a weak D call TRBD1 (6 bases). The CDR3 is 15 amino acids. CDR1 is SGHDT and CDR2 is YYEEEE in the germline V gene. The ends were cut back, 6 bases at V and 2 bases at J, with 17 bases in the middle. The CDR3 DNA sequence: TGTGCCAGCACCCAACTAGACAGGCTGAACTATGGCTACACCTTC. The encoded protein is CASTQLDRLNYGYTF.

The chain uses TRBV7-9 and TRBJ1-1; no reliable D call. V was shortened by 3 bases and J by 5 bases, with 10 bases between the two germline ends. Germline-derived CDR1 and CDR2 are SEHNR and FQNEAQ (reference sequence). The length of the CDR3 is 13 residues. CDR3 nucleotide sequence: TGTGCCAGCAGCTTGGGAGGATGGACTGAAGCTTTCTTT. Protein sequence: CASSLGGWTEAFF.

In its sample, this clone was seen a few times. This rearrangement joins TRBV28 to TRBJ2-7, with 11 bases identical to TRBD2. CDR1 and CDR2 (germline): MDHEN, SYDVKM. V gave up 5 bases and J gave up 7 bases; unmatched junction bases: 10. The CDR3 is 15 residues long. The CDR3: CASSLAGGLLAEQYF. CDR3 coding DNA: TGTGCCAGCAGTCTAGCGGGAGGACTCCTAGCAGAGCAGTACTTC. Full variable domain (rest looked up from reference TRBV28 and TRBJ2-7): DVKVTQSSRYLVKRTGEKVFLECVQDMDHENMFWYRQDPGLGLRLIYFSYDVKMKEKGDIPEGYSVSREKKERFSLILESASTNQTSMYLCASSLAGGLLAEQYFGPGTRLTVT.

V and J are TRBV2 and TRBJ2-7, with no clear D. Trimming left V 2 bases short and J 7 bases short, with 9 bases between. The CDR3 contains 12 residues. CDR1 is SNHLY, CDR2 FYNNEI, per germline. For the CDR3, the DNA is TGTGCCAGCAGTGAACGTAACGGGGAGCAGTACTTC. This encodes CASSERNGEQYF.

This chain connects TRBV18 to TRBJ1-2; 10 bases agree with TRBD1. This CDR3 region has 16 residues. CDR1 is KGHSH and CDR2 is LQKENI in the germline V gene. Trimming removed 4 bases from V and 6 bases from J; junction bases left unmatched: 11. CDR3: CASSLGGATGGDGYTF. The CDR3 bases are TGTGCCAGCTCACTCGGCGGAGCGACAGGGGGCGATGGCTACACCTTC.